This T cell receptor (beta chain) derives from a study of molecular identifiers for immune sequencing clone quantification. Study overall: Naive CD8 cell RNA, from 20,000 or 100,000 cells, was split five ways in replicates, with four sequenced.

The length of the CDR3 is 13 residues. CDR1 and CDR2 from the germline V gene are SGHAT and FQNNGV. Trimming took off 0 bases at V and 9 bases at J, with 6 bases between the two ends. In this sample, this clonotype turned up a few times. The target antigen is unknown. Using a CD8+CD4-CCR7+CD45RA+ phenotype, naive CD8 T cells were sorted. The study, taken as a whole, reports: Shared barcodes on identical TCR molecules could underestimate the sizes of highly expanded clones.

In preparing bulk TCR libraries, previously described methods and listed TCR primers were used. TCRdb re-called the PCR reads with MiXCR, one entry per CDR3 protein. The sample has just over 95,000 distinct CDR3 sequences; more than 20% are singletons. This chain links TRBV11-2 with TRBJ1-6, with D unclear. The sample consisted of naive CD8+ T cells from blood, with Jurkat cell RNA spiked in. Subset specified: FACS-sorted CD8+CD4-CCR7+CD45RA+ naive T cells. The clonotype was recovered from a human donor in good health. Some libraries in this study had Jurkat cell RNA spiked in. The CDR3 coding sequence is TGTGCCAGCAGCTTAGAGGTTGGTTCACCCCTCCACTTT. As protein: CASSLEVGSPLHF.